This T cell receptor beta chain was observed in a study of blood T cell repertoires in COVID-19. Study-level information: COVID-19 samples from acute and convalescent phases originated in the United States, Italy and Spain.

Original handling: From reference gene primer amplification, estimates of nucleated cell counts were derived. Assay: immunoSEQ multiplex PCR; the TCRdb copy retains only in-frame clones and omits some. V, J and clone size are taken as reported in that table, and D and trimming were inferred from the DNA itself. The top ten clones hold about 17% of a sample with 85,000 to 95,000 clones, 65% to 90% of them seen once. This CDR3 has 16 residues. The V gene's germline CDR1 is MNHEY and CDR2 SVGAGI. With 0 bases removed from V and 1 base from J, the gap between germline ends came to 12 bases. The origin of this receptor is a woman aged 80 or older with acute or convalescent COVID-19. The sample was peripheral blood. V is TRBV6-5 and J is TRBJ1-2; maybe TRBD1 (6 bases). The CDR3 region has the DNA TGTGCCAGCAGTTACTCAGGGGGTGTTGGTAACTATGGCTACACCTTC. It encodes CASSYSGGVGNYGYTF.